This T cell receptor beta chain was captured in a study of blood T cell repertoires in COVID-19. For the study at large: The origin of the acute and convalescent COVID-19 samples was the United States, Italy and Spain.

The germline gives CDR1 SEHNR, CDR2 FQNEAQ (reference sequence). Trimming removed 3 bases from V and 5 bases from J; junction bases left unmatched: 3. The CDR3 has 13 amino acids. This study enrolled people aged about 18 to 90 from roughly 24 US geographic areas. Each participant's cohort was designated according to participant-reported clinical history. Resolution of symptoms, clearance, or two negative PCRs was present in recovered Cohort 3 donors. This clone came up once. Here immunoSEQ multiplex PCR was the method, and the copy in TCRdb shows in-frame clones only, minus some. This table holds roughly 380,000 clones, approximately 84% found once.

The chain has TRBV7-9 and TRBJ1-1, with TRBD1 identical over 7 bases. Source material: PBMCs or T cells enriched from blood (not recorded which). The receptor comes from a woman younger than 45 who had recovered from COVID-19. The CDR3 is CASSFQGETEAFF. The CDR3 coding sequence is TGTGCCAGCAGCTTTCAGGGGGAAACTGAAGCTTTCTTT.